Presented here are 30 T cell receptor beta chains from one specimen sequenced in a study of shared clonotypes between healthy human individuals. Only in-frame clones appear in the TCRdb table, and some are missing; sequencing was by immunoSEQ multiplex PCR. The sample lists hundreds of thousands of clones; around 80% were seen once. Sequenced sample: PBMCs. All receptors derive from a woman aged 40 to 50 in good health. Some clones in this sample may be carry-over from other donors' samples.

This clone was recorded once. This chain connects TRBV9 to TRBJ2-3; TRBD2 matches 9 bases. V was clipped by 4 bases and J by 1 base; unmatched bases: 4. The CDR3 loop spans 15 amino acids. Germline-derived CDR1 and CDR2 are SGDLS and YYNGEE. CDR3 in DNA: TGTGCCAGCAGCCCCACTAGCGGGCGCACAGATACGCAGTATTTT. This codes for CASSPTSGRTDTQYF.

This clone has just one count. The chain employs TRBV2 and TRBJ1-2, with a possible D match to TRBD1 (6 bases). V gave up 8 bases and J gave up 4 bases, with 11 bases separating them. The CDR3 has 12 amino acids. The V gene's germline CDR1 is SNHLY and CDR2 FYNNEI. DNA of the CDR3: TGTGCCAGCTACGGACAGACCTATGGCTACACCTTC. Translation: CASYGQTYGYTF.

This chain links TRBV11-3 with TRBJ1-1; no firm D call. The CDR3 extends over 13 amino acids. CDR1 SGHNT and CDR2 YENEEA come from the germline V gene. V gave up 5 bases and J gave up 6 bases, with 13 bases separating them. The CDR3 DNA reads as TGTGCCAGCAGCCAATCCGGTGGGCCTGAAGCTTTCTTT. Amino acid sequence: CASSQSGGPEAFF.

The chain uses TRBV4-1 and TRBJ2-7; TRBD2 might be the D (5 bases). The CDR3 is 17 residues long. Germline V gene lookup returns CDR1 MGHRA and CDR2 YSYEKL. V lost 1 base, J lost 11 bases, and 27 bases lay in between. In DNA, the CDR3 is TGCGCCAGCAGCCAAGTTCATCAGTTGTTGGCGGGTTCCCCCAAGTACTTC. This gives the protein CASSQVHQLLAGSPKYF.

The chain combines TRBV7-9 with TRBJ2-2; TRBD2 agrees at 7 bases. The CDR3 runs to 17 residues. Germline V gene lookup returns CDR1 SEHNR and CDR2 FQNEAQ (reference sequence). V shed 1 base, J shed 7 bases, and the junction held 12 bases outside the gene matches. The CDR3 region has the DNA TGTGCCAGCAGCTTAGATCCCGGACTAGTAGCTTACGGGGAGCTGTTTTTT. Translating gives CASSLDPGLVAYGELFF.

A few counts support this clone. The sample holds other DNA sequences that translate to the same CDR3. The V call is TRBV28, the J call TRBJ2-7; 13 bases are a match to TRBD2. The V gene's germline CDR1 is MDHEN and CDR2 SYDVKM. Trimming at V came to 5 bases and at J to 3 bases, leaving 7 bases not matched to a gene. The CDR3 consists of 16 residues. CDR3 residues: CASSPGLAGAGYEQYF. The CDR3 DNA reads as TGTGCCAGCAGTCCCGGACTAGCGGGAGCCGGCTACGAGCAGTACTTC. The full variable domain, completed using reference TRBV28 and TRBJ2-7, is DVKVTQSSRYLVKRTGEKVFLECVQDMDHENMFWYRQDPGLGLRLIYFSYDVKMKEKGDIPEGYSVSREKKERFSLILESASTNQTSMYLCASSPGLAGAGYEQYFGPGTRLTVT.

This clone was observed a few times. The genes are TRBV28 and TRBJ1-1; D is perhaps TRBD1 (5 bases). Germline V gene sequence: CDR1 MDHEN, CDR2 SYDVKM. The CDR3 contains 17 residues. The V end lost 4 bases, the J end lost 1 base, and 19 bases lay between the germline ends. CDR3: CASSSNWIGVANTEAFF. CDR3 nucleotides: TGTGCCAGCAGTTCGAACTGGATAGGGGTGGCGAACACTGAAGCTTTCTTT.

The chain is built from TRBV5-8 and TRBJ1-2; a weak D match, TRBD1 (6 bases). Trimming shortened V by 0 bases and J by 2 bases, and 14 bases separated the two germline ends. CDR1 is SGHTS, CDR2 YDEGEE, per germline. The CDR3 is 16 residues long. The CDR3 loop reads CASSLERGRGNYGYTF. CDR3 in DNA: TGTGCCAGCAGCTTGGAGCGTGGCAGGGGCAACTATGGCTACACCTTC. Supplemented by reference TRBV5-8 and TRBJ1-2, the full variable domain reads EAGVTQSPTHLIKTRGQQATLRCSPISGHTSVYWYQQALGLGLQFLLWYDEGEERNRGNFPPRFSGRQFPNYSSELNVNALELEDSALYLCASSLERGRGNYGYTFGSGTRLTVV.

A note on this clone: Only one base separates this from a far larger clonotype, so it likely reflects a read error. V gene TRBV4-1 combines with J gene TRBJ2-7; 9 bases map to TRBD1. Germline CDR1 is MGHRA and CDR2 is YSYEKL. Losses at the gene ends were 4 bases for V and 9 bases for J; bases not matched to a gene: 13. The CDR3 covers 15 residues. The CDR3 region is CASSRLGDRAYGQYF. The DNA of the CDR3 is TGCGCCAGCAGCCGGTTAGGGGACAGGGCCTATGGGCAGTACTTC.

V and J are TRBV11-2 and TRBJ2-6; a weak D match, TRBD1 (5 bases). The CDR3 runs to 15 residues. Germline V gene sequence: CDR1 SGHAT, CDR2 FQNNGV. V was clipped by 5 bases and J by 1 base, with 9 bases between them. The CDR3 reads CASSAGLSGANVLTF. In nucleotides, the CDR3 is TGTGCCAGCAGCGCAGGGCTTTCTGGGGCCAACGTCCTGACTTTC.

This chain links TRBV15 with TRBJ1-2, with D tentatively TRBD1 (5 bases). The CDR3 length is 13 residues. V was trimmed by 5 bases and J by 4 bases, leaving 11 bases between them. Germline-derived CDR1 and CDR2 are LNHNV and YYDKDF (reference sequence). The CDR3 reads CATSGGSFYGYTF. The CDR3 DNA sequence: TGTGCCACCAGCGGGGGGTCTTTCTATGGCTACACCTTC.

The chain employs TRBV29-1 and TRBJ2-5; TRBD1 agrees at 9 bases. The J call may be mistaken, given a closer DNA end match to TRBJ2-7. This CDR3 region has 14 residues. The germline CDR1 and CDR2 sequences are SQVTM and ANQGSEA. CDR3 protein: CSVADRGLSYEQYF. The CDR3 DNA reads as TGCAGCGTCGCGGACAGGGGACTCTCCTACGAGCAGTACTTC.

The V call is TRBV28, the J call TRBJ2-3; 8 nucleotides agree with TRBD1. CDR1 MDHEN and CDR2 SYDVKM come from the germline V gene. CDR3 length: 16 amino acids. V shed 6 bases and J 2 bases; nucleotides not matched to a gene: 10. The CDR3 sequence is CASSPPGQVITDTQYF. The CDR3 nucleotides are TGTGCCAGCAGCCCTCCGGGACAGGTGATCACAGATACGCAGTATTTT.

The chain employs TRBV7-3 and TRBJ2-5; 11 bases are a match to TRBD2. The V gene end was trimmed by 3 bases and the J gene end by 5 bases; junction bases not matched to a gene: 5. CDR1 SGHTA and CDR2 FQGTGA come from the germline V gene. The CDR3 runs to 15 residues. The CDR3 nucleotides are TGTGCCAGCAGCTTCACTAGCGGGAGTGATGAGACCCAGTACTTC. This gives the protein CASSFTSGSDETQYF.

This chain uses TRBV10-3 with TRBJ1-5, with 10 bases matching TRBD1. The CDR3 is 17 residues long. CDR1 is ENHRY and CDR2 is SYGVKD in the germline V gene. V lost 2 bases to trimming and J lost 5 bases; unmatched junction nucleotides: 9. The CDR3 bases are TGTGCCATCAGTGAGAAGAAGACAGGGGGCGATGATCAGCCCCAGCATTTT. Residues: CAISEKKTGGDDQPQHF.

This chain uses TRBV13 with TRBJ1-1, with D possibly matching TRBD1 (6 bases). The CDR3 has 14 residues. Germline CDR1 PRHDT, CDR2 FYEKMQ (reference sequence). V lost 6 bases and J 8 bases, leaving 19 bases between the germline ends. The CDR3 nucleotides read TGTGCCAGCAGTAAAGAAACAGGGAGTAGGGAAGCTTTCTTT. Translating gives CASSKETGSREAFF.

The chain couples TRBV5-4 to TRBJ2-7; the D call may be TRBD1 or TRBD2 (5 bases each). V lost 4 bases and J lost 5, with 19 bases in between. The CDR3 is 15 residues long. Looked up from germline, CDR1 is SGHNT and CDR2 is YYREEE (reference sequence). CDR3 coding DNA: TGTGCCAGCAGCCCGGTTTGGGGGAGTCTCGACGAGCAGTACTTC. This translates into CASSPVWGSLDEQYF.

The rearrangement links TRBV4-2 to TRBJ1-1; perhaps TRBD1 as D (6 bases). The V end lost 1 base, the J end lost 1 base, and 13 bases lay between the germline ends. CDR1 and CDR2 from the germline V gene are LGHNA and YNFKEQ. The CDR3 extends over 16 amino acids. CDR3 sequence reads: CASSQVTQGKNTEAFF. CDR3 DNA sequence: TGTGCCAGCAGCCAAGTTACCCAGGGGAAGAACACTGAAGCTTTCTTT.

The chain links TRBV5-4 to TRBJ2-1; no definite D call. V lost 1 base and J lost 1, with 15 bases in between. CDR1 and CDR2 (germline): SGHNT, YYREEE (reference sequence). The CDR3 spans 17 residues. The CDR3 reads CASSLRSGPLSYNEQFF. The CDR3 DNA follows: TGTGCCAGCAGCTTGCGGTCGGGTCCGTTATCCTACAATGAGCAGTTCTTC.

CDR3 in DNA: TGTGCCAGCAGCTCTTGGACAGGCCTTCAAGAGACCCAGTACTTC. This gives the protein CASSSWTGLQETQYF. The chain has TRBV11-2 and TRBJ2-5; 7 bases are shared with TRBD1. The CDR3 spans 15 residues. The J segment lost 2 bases and the V segment lost 4 bases, leaving 7 bases of the junction unmatched. Germline V gene lookup returns CDR1 SGHAT and CDR2 FQNNGV.

As regards this clone: Compared with germline, one end of the junction differs, possibly owing to a read error. The rearrangement links TRBV7-7 to TRBJ2-2; TRBD1 matches at 11 bases. The CDR3 runs to 15 residues. Germline CDR1 SSHAT, CDR2 FNYEAQ (reference sequence). CDR3 sequence: CASSSGTGGTGELFF. The CDR3 DNA is TGTGCTAGCAGCTCCGGGACAGGGGGCACCGGGGAGCTGTTTTTT.

The V gene is TRBV2, the J gene TRBJ2-5; 11 bases are a match to TRBD1. Germline V gives CDR1 SNHLY, CDR2 FYNNEI. The CDR3 is 13 amino acids. V dropped 8 bases and J dropped 5; count of bases not matched to a gene: 4. For the CDR3, the DNA is TGTGCCAGCTCGGACAGGGGGCGCGAGACCCAGTACTTC. It translates to CASSDRGRETQYF.

This chain uses TRBV9 with TRBJ1-3; TRBD1 is a possible D gene (6 bases). The V end was cut by 4 bases, the J end by 5 bases, with 16 bases between. CDR3 length: 15 residues. Germline-derived CDR1 and CDR2 are SGDLS and YYNGEE. The CDR3 is CASSPRTAARNTIYF. The CDR3 DNA is TGTGCCAGCAGCCCCCGGACAGCTGCTCGAAACACCATATATTTT.

The chain has TRBV29-1 and TRBJ1-1; TRBD1 agrees at 7 bases. The germline CDR1 and CDR2 sequences are SQVTM and ANQGSEA. V was pared by 0 bases and J by 2 bases, with 6 bases of the junction left unmatched. The CDR3 is made up of 15 amino acids. Written as DNA, the CDR3 is TGCAGCGTTGAAGAACGTCAGGGGGTTAACACTGAAGCTTTCTTT. It is translated as CSVEERQGVNTEAFF.

A remark on this clone: A read error may explain this, as a much larger clone is one base away. Written as DNA, the CDR3 is TGCGCCAGCAGCCAAGTCCTAGCGGGAGGGGGTTACGAGCAGTACTTC. This codes for CASSQVLAGGGYEQYF. The chain is built from TRBV4-3 and TRBJ2-7, with 12 bases aligning to TRBD2. This CDR3 region has 16 residues. Germline V CDR1 and CDR2: LGHNA, YSLEER. J lost 4 bases, V lost 1 base, and 5 bases had no gene match.

The chain has TRBV28 and TRBJ2-5, with 7 bases matching TRBD1. The CDR3 covers 15 residues. Trimming at V came to 6 bases and at J to 0 bases, leaving 7 bases not matched to a gene. Germline CDR1 MDHEN, CDR2 SYDVKM. The CDR3 loop reads CASRGDRKYQETQYF. The DNA for the CDR3 is TGTGCCAGCAGGGGGGACAGAAAGTACCAAGAGACCCAGTACTTC. The complete variable domain, with remaining parts taken from reference TRBV28 and TRBJ2-5, reads DVKVTQSSRYLVKRTGEKVFLECVQDMDHENMFWYRQDPGLGLRLIYFSYDVKMKEKGDIPEGYSVSREKKERFSLILESASTNQTSMYLCASRGDRKYQETQYFGPGTRLLVL.

Regarding this clone: Compared with germline, one end of the junction differs, possibly owing to a read error. Within the sample, other DNA sequences also encode this same CDR3. V is TRBV27 and J is TRBJ1-2; D unclear. Germline V gives CDR1 MNHEY, CDR2 SMNVEV (reference sequence). The length of the CDR3 is 13 residues. CDR3 nucleotides: TGTGCCAGCAGTTTATCAGGGAGCTATGGCTACACTTTC. Translating gives CASSLSGSYGYTF.

The chain employs TRBV29-1 and TRBJ2-7; D unresolved. Germline loops: CDR1 SQVTM, CDR2 ANQGSEA. CDR3 length: 13 amino acids. The V and J ends lost 7 bases and 2 bases respectively, with 15 bases between them. CDR3 coding DNA: TGCAGCGCCCTTGATACGACGACCTACGAGCAGTACTTC. It translates to CSALDTTTYEQYF.

Regarding this clone: The same CDR3 can be traced to other DNA sequences in this sample. This rearrangement joins TRBV29-1 to TRBJ2-7; 7 nucleotides align to TRBD1. V lost 3 bases, J lost 3 bases, and 2 bases stayed unmatched. The CDR3 runs 12 residues. Germline V gene lookup returns CDR1 SQVTM and CDR2 ANQGSEA. DNA for the CDR3: TGCAGCGTTGAGGACAGGAGCTACGAGCAGTACTTC. Its translation: CSVEDRSYEQYF.

As concerns this clone: It differs at one base from a far larger clone, so likely a read error. CDR3 amino acids: CAWRSAWEDTGELFF. In DNA, the CDR3 is TGTGCCTGGAGGAGTGCATGGGAGGATACCGGGGAGCTGTTTTTT. The chain couples TRBV30 to TRBJ2-2; TRBD2 is a possible D gene (6 bases). Germline V gene lookup returns CDR1 GTSNPN and CDR2 SVGIG (reference sequence). CDR3 size: 15 residues. Deletions cut 3 bases from V and 5 bases from J, with 16 bases between. The full variable domain, in which reference TRBV30 and TRBJ2-2 provide the parts outside the CDR3, is SQTIHQWPATLVQPVGSPLSLECTVEGTSNPNLYWYRQAAGRGLQLLFYSVGIGQISSEVPQNLSASRPQDRQFILSSKKLLLSDSGFYLCAWRSAWEDTGELFFGEGSRLTVL.